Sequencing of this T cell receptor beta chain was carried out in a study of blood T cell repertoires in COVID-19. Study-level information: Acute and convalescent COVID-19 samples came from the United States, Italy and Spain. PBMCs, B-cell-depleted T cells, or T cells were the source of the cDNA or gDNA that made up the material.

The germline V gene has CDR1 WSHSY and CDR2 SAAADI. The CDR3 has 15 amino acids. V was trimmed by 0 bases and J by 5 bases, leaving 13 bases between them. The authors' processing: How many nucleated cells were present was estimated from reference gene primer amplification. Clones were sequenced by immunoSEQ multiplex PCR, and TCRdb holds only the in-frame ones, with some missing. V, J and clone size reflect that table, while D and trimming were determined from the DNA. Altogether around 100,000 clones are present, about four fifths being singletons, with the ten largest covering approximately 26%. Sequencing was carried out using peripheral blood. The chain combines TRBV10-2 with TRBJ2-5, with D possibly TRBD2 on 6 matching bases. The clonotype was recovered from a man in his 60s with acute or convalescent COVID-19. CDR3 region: CASSESTGVSETQYF. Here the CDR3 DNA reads TGCGCCAGCAGTGAGTCAACGGGAGTGAGTGAGACCCAGTACTTC.